A single sample gave rise to the 8 T cell receptor beta chains below, sequenced in a study of tumor-infiltrating lymphocytes in primary liver carcinoma. From roughly 20-30 mg of unsorted bulk tissue, DNA and RNA were co-extracted together. From approximately 0.5 ug of total RNA, TCR beta-specific cDNA was reverse-transcribed using a constant-region primer. Three rounds of nested multiplex PCR with slightly modified ARM-PCR produced TCR beta libraries. The first two PCR rounds used TRBV1-TRBV30 primers with a Cbeta primer, around 10 cycles each. Using its own MiXCR run on the multiplex PCR reads, TCRdb lists one record per CDR3 protein. Of 35,000 to 40,000 distinct CDR3 sequences in the sample, around 75% were seen once. The sequencing input was tumor-adjacent normal liver tissue. Receptor source: a man aged 35 to 55 with primary liver carcinoma and hepatitis B virus infection.

The chain joins TRBV5-6 to TRBJ2-3, with D perhaps being TRBD1 or TRBD2 (6 bases each). The CDR3 has 13 residues. Trimming stripped 4 bases from V and 4 bases from J, with 10 bases between. Germline V gene lookup returns CDR1 SGHDT and CDR2 YYEEEE. This CDR3 is CASSAGGPDTQYF. CDR3 nucleotides: TGTGCCAGCAGCGCTGGGGGGCCAGATACGCAGTATTTT.

The V and J genes are TRBV12-3 or TRBV12-4 and TRBJ2-7; maybe TRBD1 (5 bases). The V and J ends lost 5 bases and 9 bases respectively, with 23 bases between them. The CDR3 consists of 15 residues. The CDR3 is CASSPRTRGLDGQYF. CDR3 bases: TGTGCCAGCAGTCCTAGGACAAGGGGCCTGGACGGGCAGTACTTC.

This clonotype was observed once. The chain joins TRBV4-2 to TRBJ2-7, with 10 bases that match TRBD1. V was clipped by 0 bases and J by 8 bases; unmatched bases: 13. CDR1 and CDR2 (germline): LGHNA, YNFKEQ. The CDR3 sequence is 17 residues long. The CDR3 nucleotides are TGTGCCAGCAGCCAAGAGAGGCTTAAGACAGGGGGCTGGAAGCAGTACTTC. This encodes CASSQERLKTGGWKQYF.

For this clonotype: This may come from a read error, since a much larger clone is one base off. The CDR3 coding sequence is TGCGCCAGCGGCTTGTACAGGGGAACTGAAGCTTTCTTT. Its translation: CASGLYRGTEAFF. The chain has TRBV5-1 and TRBJ1-1, with 7 bases identical to TRBD1. The germline V gene encodes CDR1 SGHRS and CDR2 YFSETQ. This CDR3 comprises 13 residues.

On this clonotype itself: At one boundary the junction diverges from the germline segment, which might be a read error. This chain uses TRBV4-3 with TRBJ2-1, with 7 bases identical to TRBD2. The CDR3 is 17 amino acids. In germline, CDR1 is LGHNA, CDR2 YSLEER. The chain's CDR3 is CAGSQVHQRDAYNEQFF. The DNA for the CDR3 is TGCGCCGGCAGCCAAGTACATCAGCGGGATGCCTACAATGAGCAGTTCTTC.

This clonotype was picked up one time. A read error may account for a junction end that differs from germline. The chain carries TRBV14 and TRBJ2-6; a possible D gene is TRBD1 (5 bases). CDR3 length equals 15 residues. Germline V lookup: CDR1 SGHDN, CDR2 FVKESK. The CDR3 region is CASSQDAAGANVMTF. CDR3 coding DNA: TGTGCCAGCAGCCAAGACGCAGCTGGGGCCAACGTCATGACTTTC.

The rearrangement joins TRBV6-1 to TRBJ2-3; TRBD2 agrees at 7 bases. The trim removed 8 bases at V and 4 bases at J, leaving 12 bases unmatched. Looked up from germline, CDR1 is MNHNS and CDR2 is SASEGT. The length of the CDR3 is 15 residues. The CDR3 sequence: CASVGLEGAADTQYF. The CDR3 bases are TGTGCCAGCGTAGGACTAGAGGGAGCGGCAGATACGCAGTATTTT.

Worth noting for this clonotype: One end of the junction is discordant with germline, which a read error may explain. This sequence joins TRBV6-5 and TRBJ2-7, with D possibly matching TRBD2 (6 bases). The CDR3 runs 14 residues. In germline, CDR1 is MNHEY, CDR2 SVGAGI. The CDR3 region is CTSTSGTGVYEQYF. The CDR3 DNA sequence: TGTACCAGCACCTCCGGGACGGGGGTCTACGAGCAGTACTTC.